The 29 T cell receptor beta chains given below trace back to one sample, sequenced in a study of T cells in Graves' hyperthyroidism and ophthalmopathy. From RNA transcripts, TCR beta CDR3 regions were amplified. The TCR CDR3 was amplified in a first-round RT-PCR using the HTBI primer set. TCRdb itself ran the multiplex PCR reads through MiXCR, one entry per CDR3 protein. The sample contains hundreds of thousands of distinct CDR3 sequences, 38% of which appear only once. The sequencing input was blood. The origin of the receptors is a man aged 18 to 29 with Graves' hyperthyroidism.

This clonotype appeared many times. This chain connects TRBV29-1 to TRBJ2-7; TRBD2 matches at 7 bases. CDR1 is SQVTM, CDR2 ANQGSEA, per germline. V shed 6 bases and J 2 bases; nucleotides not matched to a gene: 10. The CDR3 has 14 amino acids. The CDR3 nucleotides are TGCAGCGTCACCCCGGGACTAACTACCTACGAGCAGTACTTC. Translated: CSVTPGLTTYEQYF.

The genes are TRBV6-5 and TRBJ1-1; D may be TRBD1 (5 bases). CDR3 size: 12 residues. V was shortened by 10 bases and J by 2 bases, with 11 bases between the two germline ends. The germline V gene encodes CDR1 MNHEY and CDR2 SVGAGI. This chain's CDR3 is CATQTENTEAFF. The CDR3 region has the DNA TGTGCCACCCAGACAGAAAACACTGAAGCTTTCTTT.

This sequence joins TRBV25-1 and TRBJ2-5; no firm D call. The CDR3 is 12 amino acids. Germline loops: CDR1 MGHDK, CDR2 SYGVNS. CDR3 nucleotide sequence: TGTGCTAGGGCAGTCGGCCAAGAGACCCAGTACTTC. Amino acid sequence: CARAVGQETQYF. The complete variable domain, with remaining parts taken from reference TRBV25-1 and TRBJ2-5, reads EADIYQTPRYLVIGTGKKITLECSQTMGHDKMYWYQQDPGMELHLIHYSYGVNSTEKGDLSSESTVSRIRTEHFPLTLESARPSHTSQYLCARAVGQETQYFGPGTRLLVL.

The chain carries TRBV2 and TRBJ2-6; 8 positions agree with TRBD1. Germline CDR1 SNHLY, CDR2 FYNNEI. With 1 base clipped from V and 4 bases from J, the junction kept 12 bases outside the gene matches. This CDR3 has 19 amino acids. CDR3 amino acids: CASSEEGSTQGAGANVLTF. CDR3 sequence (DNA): TGTGCCAGCAGTGAAGAAGGCAGCACCCAGGGGGCCGGGGCCAACGTCCTGACTTTC.

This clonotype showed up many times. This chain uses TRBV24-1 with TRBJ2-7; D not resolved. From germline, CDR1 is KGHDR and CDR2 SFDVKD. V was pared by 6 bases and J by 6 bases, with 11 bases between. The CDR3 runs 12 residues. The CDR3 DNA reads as TGTGCCACCAGTACCCGCGGCGGCGAGCAGTACTTC. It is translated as CATSTRGGEQYF.

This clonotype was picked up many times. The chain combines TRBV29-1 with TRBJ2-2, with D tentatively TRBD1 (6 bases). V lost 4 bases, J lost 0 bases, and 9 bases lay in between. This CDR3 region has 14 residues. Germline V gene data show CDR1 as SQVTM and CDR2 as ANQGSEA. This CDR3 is CSVVPGANTGELFF. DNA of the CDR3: TGCAGCGTTGTCCCAGGGGCGAACACCGGGGAGCTGTTTTTT.

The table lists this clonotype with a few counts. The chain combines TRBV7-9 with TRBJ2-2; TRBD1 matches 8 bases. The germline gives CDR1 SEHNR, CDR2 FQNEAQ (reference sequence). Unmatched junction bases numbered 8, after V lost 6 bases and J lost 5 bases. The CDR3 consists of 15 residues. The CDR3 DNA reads TGTGCCAGCAGGTCCGGGACAGGTTATACCGGGGAGCTGTTTTTT. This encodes CASRSGTGYTGELFF.

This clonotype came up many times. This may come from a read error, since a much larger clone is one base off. In nucleotides, the CDR3 is TGTGCCAGCAGTGAAGGGGAGGAAAAACTGTTTTTT. Amino acids: CASSEGEEKLFF. This chain joins TRBV2 and TRBJ1-4; D is uncertain. This CDR3 contains 12 residues. Germline V gives CDR1 SNHLY, CDR2 FYNNEI. The V gene lost 1 base and the J gene lost 8 bases, with 5 bases spanning the gap. The full variable domain, rest sourced from reference TRBV2 and TRBJ1-4, is EPEVTQTPSHQVTQMGQEVILRCVPISNHLYFYWYRQILGQKVEFLVSFYNNEISEKSEIFDDQFSVERPDGSNFTLKIRSTKLEDSAMYFCASSEGEEKLFFGSGTQLSVL.

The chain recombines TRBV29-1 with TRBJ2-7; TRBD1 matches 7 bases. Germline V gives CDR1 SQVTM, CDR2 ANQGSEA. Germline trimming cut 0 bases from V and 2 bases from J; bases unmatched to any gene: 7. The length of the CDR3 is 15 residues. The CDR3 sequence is CSVEDTGQPPYEQYF. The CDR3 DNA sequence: TGCAGCGTTGAAGATACGGGACAGCCTCCCTACGAGCAGTACTTC.

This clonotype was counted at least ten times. CDR3 nucleotide sequence: TGTGCCACCCTAGGGACAGGGGACACCGGGGAGCTGTTTTTT. Its protein is CATLGTGDTGELFF. The rearrangement uses TRBV7-9 and TRBJ2-2, with TRBD1 matching 10 bases. CDR3 length equals 14 residues. V lost 10 bases and J lost 3; bases outside the gene matches: 5. Germline V gives CDR1 SEHNR, CDR2 FQNEAQ (reference sequence).

The CDR3 sequence is CASSLSLGGRQPQHF. CDR3 in DNA: TGTGCCAGCAGTTTATCGCTGGGGGGCCGGCAGCCCCAGCATTTT. The rearrangement uses TRBV25-1 and TRBJ1-5; the D gene is possibly TRBD1 (6 bases). Trimming shortened V by 5 bases and J by 7 bases, and 18 bases separated the two germline ends. CDR3 length equals 15 residues. CDR1 and CDR2 (germline): MGHDK, SYGVNS.

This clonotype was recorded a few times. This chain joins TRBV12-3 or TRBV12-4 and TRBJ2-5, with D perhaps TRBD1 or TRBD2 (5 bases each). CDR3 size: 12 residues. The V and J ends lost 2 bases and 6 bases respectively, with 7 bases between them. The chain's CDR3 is CASSLPGQTQYF. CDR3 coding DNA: TGTGCCAGCAGTTTACCGGGGCAGACCCAGTACTTC.

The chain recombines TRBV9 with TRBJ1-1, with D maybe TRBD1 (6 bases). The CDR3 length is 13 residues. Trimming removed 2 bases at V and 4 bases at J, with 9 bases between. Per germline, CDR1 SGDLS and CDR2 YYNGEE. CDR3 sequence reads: CASSVLTGTEAFF. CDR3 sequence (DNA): TGTGCCAGCAGCGTTTTGACAGGCACTGAAGCTTTCTTT.

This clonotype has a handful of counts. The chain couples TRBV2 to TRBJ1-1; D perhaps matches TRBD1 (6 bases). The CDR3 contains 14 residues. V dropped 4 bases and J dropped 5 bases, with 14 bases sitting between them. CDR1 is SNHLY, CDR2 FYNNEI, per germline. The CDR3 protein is CASSVGGGGTEAFF. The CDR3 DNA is TGTGCCAGCAGTGTTGGAGGGGGGGGGACTGAAGCTTTCTTT.

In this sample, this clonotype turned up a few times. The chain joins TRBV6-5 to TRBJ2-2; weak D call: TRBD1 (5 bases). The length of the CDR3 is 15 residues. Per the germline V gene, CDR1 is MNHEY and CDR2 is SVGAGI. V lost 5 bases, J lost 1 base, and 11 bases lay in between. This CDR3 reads CASSPSTGNTGELFF. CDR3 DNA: TGTGCCAGCAGTCCTTCAACAGGGAACACCGGGGAGCTGTTTTTT.

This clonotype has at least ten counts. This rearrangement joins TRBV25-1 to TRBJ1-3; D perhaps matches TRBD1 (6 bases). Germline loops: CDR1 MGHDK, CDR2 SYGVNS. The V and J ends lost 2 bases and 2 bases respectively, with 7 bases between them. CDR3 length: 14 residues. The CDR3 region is CASSETGTGNTIYF. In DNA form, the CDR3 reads TGTGCCAGCAGTGAAACAGGGACTGGAAACACCATATATTTT.

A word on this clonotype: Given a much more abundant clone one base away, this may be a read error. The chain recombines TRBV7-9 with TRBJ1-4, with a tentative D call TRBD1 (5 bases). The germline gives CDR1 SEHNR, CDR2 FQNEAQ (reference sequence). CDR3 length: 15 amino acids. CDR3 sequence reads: CASSLNSGSEEKLSF. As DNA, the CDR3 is TGTGCCAGCAGCTTAAACTCAGGGTCCGAGGAAAAACTGTCTTTT.

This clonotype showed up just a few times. The CDR3 DNA reads TGTGCCAGCAGCAAAACCCTCAGGGGGCGCGAAGGCTACACCTTC. Translation gives CASSKTLRGREGYTF. The genes are TRBV7-9 and TRBJ1-2; 8 positions match TRBD1. The junction had 13 bases not matched to a gene; V was cut back by 5 bases and J by 8 bases. CDR3 length: 15 amino acids. The V gene's germline CDR1 is SEHNR and CDR2 FQNEAQ (reference sequence).

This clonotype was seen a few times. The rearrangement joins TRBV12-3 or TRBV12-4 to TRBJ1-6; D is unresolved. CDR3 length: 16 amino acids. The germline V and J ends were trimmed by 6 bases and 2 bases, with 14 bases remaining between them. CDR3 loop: CASSSLAFAYNSPLHF. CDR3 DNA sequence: TGTGCCAGCAGCTCCCTTGCCTTTGCCTATAATTCACCCCTCCACTTT.

The CDR3 spells CASSLEAIGELFF. CDR3 nucleotide sequence: TGTGCCAGCAGTTTAGAAGCGATCGGGGAGCTGTTTTTT. The chain recombines TRBV12-3 or TRBV12-4 with TRBJ2-2; D remains ambiguous. This CDR3 is built from 13 residues. V lost 1 base and J lost 7, with 7 bases in between.

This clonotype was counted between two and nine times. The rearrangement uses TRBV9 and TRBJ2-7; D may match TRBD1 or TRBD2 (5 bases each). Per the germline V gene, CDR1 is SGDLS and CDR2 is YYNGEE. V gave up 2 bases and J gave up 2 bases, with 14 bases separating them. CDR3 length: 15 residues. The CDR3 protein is CASSVGTLSPYEQYF. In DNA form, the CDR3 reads TGTGCCAGCAGCGTCGGGACCCTCTCCCCCTACGAGCAGTACTTC.

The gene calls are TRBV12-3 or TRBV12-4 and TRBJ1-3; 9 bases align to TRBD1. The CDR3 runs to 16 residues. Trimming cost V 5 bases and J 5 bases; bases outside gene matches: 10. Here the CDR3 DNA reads TGTGCCAGCAGTGGGGACCTGGACAGGGGTAGAAACACCATATATTTT. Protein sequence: CASSGDLDRGRNTIYF.

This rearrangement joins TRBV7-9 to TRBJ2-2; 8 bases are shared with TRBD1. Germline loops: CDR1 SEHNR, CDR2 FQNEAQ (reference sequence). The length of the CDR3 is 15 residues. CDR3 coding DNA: TGTGCTAATTTGGGGGACAGGAGGAACACCGGGGAGCTGTTTTTT. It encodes CANLGDRRNTGELFF.

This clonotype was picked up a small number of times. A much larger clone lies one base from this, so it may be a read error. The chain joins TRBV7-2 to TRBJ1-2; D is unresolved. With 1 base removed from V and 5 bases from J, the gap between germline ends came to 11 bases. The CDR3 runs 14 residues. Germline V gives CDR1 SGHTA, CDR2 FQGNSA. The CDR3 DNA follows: TGTGCCAGCAGCTTAGGGATCCAACGATATGGCTACACCTTC. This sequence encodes CASSLGIQRYGYTF.

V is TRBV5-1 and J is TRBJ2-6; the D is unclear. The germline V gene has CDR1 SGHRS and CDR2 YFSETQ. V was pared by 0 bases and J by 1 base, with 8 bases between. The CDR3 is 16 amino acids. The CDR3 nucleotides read TGCGCCAGCAGCTTGGATTGGATTTCTGGGGCCAACGTCCTGACTTTC. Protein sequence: CASSLDWISGANVLTF.

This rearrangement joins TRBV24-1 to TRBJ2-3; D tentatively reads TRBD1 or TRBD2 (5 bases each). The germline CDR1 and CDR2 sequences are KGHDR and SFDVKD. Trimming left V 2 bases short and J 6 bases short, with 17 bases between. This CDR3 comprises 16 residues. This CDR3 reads CATSDSGTPEEDTQYF. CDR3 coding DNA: TGTGCCACCAGTGATTCCGGGACGCCCGAGGAGGATACGCAGTATTTT.

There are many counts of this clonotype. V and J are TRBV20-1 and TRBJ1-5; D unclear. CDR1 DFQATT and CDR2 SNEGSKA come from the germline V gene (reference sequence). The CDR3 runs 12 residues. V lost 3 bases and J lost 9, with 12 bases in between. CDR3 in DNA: TGCAGTGCTAGCACAGCCTTGGGGCCCCAGCATTTT. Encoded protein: CSASTALGPQHF.

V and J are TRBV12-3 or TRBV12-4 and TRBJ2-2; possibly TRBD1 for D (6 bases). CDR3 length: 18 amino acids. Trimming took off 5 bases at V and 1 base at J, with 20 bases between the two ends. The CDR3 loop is CASSPAISRGRNTGELFF. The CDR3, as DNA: TGTGCCAGCAGTCCCGCTATCAGCAGGGGAAGGAACACCGGGGAGCTGTTTTTT.

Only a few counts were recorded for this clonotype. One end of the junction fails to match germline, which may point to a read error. CDR3 in DNA: TGTGCCACGCAAGGTTCGGGCTACGAGCAGTACTTC. This codes for CATQGSGYEQYF. The gene calls are TRBV5-1 and TRBJ2-7; D is undetermined. This CDR3 has 12 residues. Germline assignment: CDR1 SGHRS and CDR2 YFSETQ.